This TCR beta chain is from a study of beta chain features in type 1 diabetes (dated by TCRdb to 2016 to 2018). Turning to the overall study: Mean age, gender distribution, total cell number and subset yield did not differ between patients and healthy donors. A total of about 110,000,000 sorted cells were examined across all samples, and a strong correlation was observed between cell number per subset and RNA yield. In the study, recently diagnosed type 1 diabetes patients and matched healthy donors were compared on the TCRB repertoires of their sorted circulating CD4+ T cell subsets. Regulatory and stem cell-like memory subsets were isolated from only 8 patients and roughly eight healthy donors, whereas naive and central memory subsets came from all 28 donors.

Overall study results and their limits: Naive, central memory and regulatory TCRB repertoires appeared to be more similar among patients than among healthy donors. A moderate but significant shortening of TCRB CDR3 length was observed in type 1 diabetes patients in all four CD4+ subsets. Because cDNA was sequenced instead of genomic DNA, activated cells with high expression could be over-represented, although the groups did not differ in activation or CD3 levels. Only small numbers of individuals were included in the HLA sub-analyses, which left unresolved whether HLA type had any influence on TCRB rearrangement. At VDJ recombination sites, type 1 diabetes patients had fewer insertions and more deleted nucleotides, which implies abnormalities in thymic rearrangement. Shorter templates might be favored by PCR, yet because patient and control samples were amplified and corrected together, any such skew would affect both groups equally.

The High Capacity cDNA Reverse Transcription Kit was used to reverse transcribe all of the isolated RNA, meaning that expressed TCRB transcripts were what got sequenced. Deep immunoSEQ sequencing was applied to naive, central memory and regulatory T cell samples, giving an average of about 3.4 million total reads per sample. Sorted cells were lysed in RLT buffer, and RNA was extracted using DNase-treated RNeasy Micro or Mini kits according to cell number. Each cell subset was processed separately to prevent cross-contamination, with patient and healthy donor samples processed together. Using the immunoSEQ multiplex PCR, TCRB sequences were amplified from cDNA into 87-bp fragments spanning the CDR3 region. Sequencing of the amplicons was done on the Illumina HiSeq platform. In the original analysis: PCR bias was corrected computationally using synthetic template baselines, and reads within Hamming distance 2 were collapsed, with unmergeable singletons discarded. Reads were aligned to IMGT to assign V, D and J genes, CDR3 length, and insertions or deletions at six rearrangement sites. Within each subset, clonotype counts were normalized to sorted cell number, after which true diversity and Gini coefficients were computed with the tcR R package. The overlap coefficient, calculated on TCRB nucleotide sequences, was used to quantify repertoire sharing. Out-of-frame TCRB sequences from naive cells were analyzed as a proxy for the pre-selection repertoire. This is the immuneACCESS table as TCRdb keeps it, with only in-frame sequences that have V and J called. A part of the clones is gone; compared with another copy, unresolved V genes explain less than half, and the rest is unexplained. That table is the source of V, J and clone size, and D and trimming were worked out from the DNA. This sample holds about 650,000 clones; around 12% were observed only once. The top ten clones comprise 0.09% to 0.15% of the sample.

A single peripheral blood draw of around 100 mL on average was collected from each donor into heparinised tubes. Naive, central memory, regulatory and stem cell-like memory CD4+ T cells were sorted on a BD FACSAria II using a panel including CD45RO, CCR7, CD25, CD127, CD95 and CD27. Purity was above 95% for every sorted population. PBMCs were separated immediately by Lymphoprep density gradient centrifugation and were stained directly, without being cultured. So that batch effects would be minimized, each experiment stained and sorted samples in pairs, pairing one healthy donor with one patient. The CDR3 goes from the cysteine to the phenylalanine over 15 residues. This entry keeps only the CDR3 DNA: 45 bases, framed from base 1. Deletion took 4 bases off V and 4 bases off J, with a span of 11 bases between the germline ends. CDR1 and CDR2 (SEHNR, FQNEAQ) derive from the germline V gene (reference sequence).

This clone turned up a few times. This clone's antigen is unknown. Per-base quality was not reported, and no clone a single base away is much larger than it. The sample consisted of naive CD4+ T cells from blood. Read against the paper, the sample's cell subset or site label means: true naive CD4+ T cells. This TCR was recovered from a man aged 30-40 years with type 1 diabetes. Recombination linked TRBV7-9 to TRBJ2-6; the best D guess is TRBD1, with 6 bases matching. The CDR3 here reads CASSYQGTGANVLTF. The DNA reads TGTGCCAGCAGCTATCAGGGGACGGGGGCCAACGTCCTGACTTTC.